The TCR beta chain described here comes from a study of Ad26.COV2.S vaccination and SARS-CoV-2 variants. At the level of the study: Enrollment placed the donor in the COV1001 Ad26.COV2.S trial arm.

The data were produced by immunoSEQ multiplex PCR, yet TCRdb's version contains in-frame clones alone and is incomplete. The sample yields hundreds of thousands of clones, roughly 91% seen once. Germline assignment: CDR1 LNHDA and CDR2 SQIVND (reference sequence). The CDR3 loop spans 13 amino acids. Deletions cut 7 bases from V and 0 bases from J, with 7 bases between. Treatment indicated: around 19 received Ad26.COV2.S at low or high dose, single or two shots; several received placebo; per-sample allocation not given. The samples date from day 63 after the first vaccine or placebo injection. The gene calls are TRBV19 and TRBJ1-5; no definite D call. The receptor comes from a person between 18 and 65 years old who received the Ad26.COV2.S COVID-19 vaccine or a placebo. Sample: peripheral blood, taken in a trial of Ad26.COV2.S vaccine versus placebo. The CDR3 region has the DNA TGTGCCAGTACCCATTATAGCAATCAGCCCCAGCATTTT. This codes for CASTHYSNQPQHF.